This T cell receptor beta chain was captured by sequencing in a study of blood T cell repertoires in COVID-19. The wider study: Specimens from acute and convalescent COVID-19 originated in the United States, Italy and Spain.

This clone was counted between two and nine times. Cohorts were determined from participant-reported clinical history. Donors in Cohort 3 counted as recovered after two negative PCRs, clearance, or symptom resolution. The CDR3 totals 14 residues. Germline assignment: CDR1 SGHRS and CDR2 YFSETQ. V lost 1 base to trimming and J lost 5 bases, with 11 bases between them. Per the original data handling: From reference gene primer amplification, estimates of nucleated cell counts were derived. TCRdb's table, derived via immunoSEQ multiplex PCR, lists solely in-frame clones and lacks some. That table gives V, J and clone size, and the DNA gave D and trimming. The table has about 330,000 clones, 80% to 90% seen once; the top ten hold about 5.4%.

This receptor was identified in a woman in her thirties who had recovered from COVID-19. The sample consisted of PBMCs or T cells enriched from blood (not recorded which). This chain joins TRBV5-1 and TRBJ2-3; D might be TRBD1 (6 bases). The DNA of the CDR3 is TGCGCCAGCAGCTTGCTAGTACAGGGAGATACGCAGTATTTT. It codes for CASSLLVQGDTQYF.